The clone carrying this TCR beta chain was seen ten or more times. Its antigen is undetermined. Among the patients, none had received any treatment before thyroid surgery. Source study methods: Between-group CDR3 differences, defined by clinicopathological status, yielded a distant-metastasis classifier for papillary thyroid cancer. Using MiXCR, TCRdb reanalyzed the PCR reads. The V and J calls reflect TCRdb's pipeline rather than the authors' work. The sample yields some 28,000 clones, roughly 17% seen once. This specimen comes from a study of metastatic and nonmetastatic thyroid tumors. Looking at the study overall: Blood and tumor or nodule tissue repertoires from malignant and benign thyroid patients were compared. General study results and limits: Reported TCR beta diversity, measured in blood and tumor, was significantly higher for malignant thyroid tumors than for benign nodules.

The source material was blood. The receptor was isolated from a female donor with papillary thyroid cancer or a benign thyroid nodule (not recorded which). Some clones in this sample may be carry-over from other donors' samples.

The CDR3 spells CASRTPTGDSGNTIYF. As DNA, the CDR3 is TGTGCCAGCAGGACCCCTACAGGGGACTCTGGAAACACCATATATTTT. V gene TRBV12-3 or TRBV12-4 combines with J gene TRBJ1-3, with TRBD1 identical over 7 bases. The trim removed 6 bases at V and 0 bases at J, leaving 8 bases unmatched. The CDR3 consists of 16 residues.